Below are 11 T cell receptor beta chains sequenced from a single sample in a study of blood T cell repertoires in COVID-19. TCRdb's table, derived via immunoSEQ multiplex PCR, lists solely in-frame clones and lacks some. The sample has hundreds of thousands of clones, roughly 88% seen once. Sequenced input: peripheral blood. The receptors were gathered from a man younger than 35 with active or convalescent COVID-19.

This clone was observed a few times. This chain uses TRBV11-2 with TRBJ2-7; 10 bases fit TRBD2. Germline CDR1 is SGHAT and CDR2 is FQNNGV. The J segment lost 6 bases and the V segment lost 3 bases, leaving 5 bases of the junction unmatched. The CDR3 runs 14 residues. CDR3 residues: CASSFGASGGEQYF. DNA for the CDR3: TGTGCCAGCAGCTTCGGTGCTAGCGGGGGCGAGCAGTACTTC.

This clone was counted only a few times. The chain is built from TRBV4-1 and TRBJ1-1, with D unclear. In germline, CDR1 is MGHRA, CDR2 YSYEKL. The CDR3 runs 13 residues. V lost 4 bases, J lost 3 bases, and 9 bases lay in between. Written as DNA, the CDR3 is TGCGCCAGCAGCCTACAATCCCACACTGAAGCTTTCTTT. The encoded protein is CASSLQSHTEAFF.

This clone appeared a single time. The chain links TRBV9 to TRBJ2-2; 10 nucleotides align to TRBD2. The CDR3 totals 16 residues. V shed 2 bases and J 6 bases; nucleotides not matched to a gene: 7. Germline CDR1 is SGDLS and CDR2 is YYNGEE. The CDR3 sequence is CASSVMTGTSAGELFF. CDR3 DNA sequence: TGTGCCAGCAGCGTGATGACCGGGACTAGCGCCGGGGAGCTGTTTTTT.

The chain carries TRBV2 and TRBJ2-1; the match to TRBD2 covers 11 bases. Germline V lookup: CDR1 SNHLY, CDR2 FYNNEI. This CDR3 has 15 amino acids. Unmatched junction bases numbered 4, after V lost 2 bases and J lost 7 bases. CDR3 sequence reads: CASSELAGGINEQFF. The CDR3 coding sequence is TGTGCCAGCAGTGAATTAGCGGGGGGGATAAATGAGCAGTTCTTC.

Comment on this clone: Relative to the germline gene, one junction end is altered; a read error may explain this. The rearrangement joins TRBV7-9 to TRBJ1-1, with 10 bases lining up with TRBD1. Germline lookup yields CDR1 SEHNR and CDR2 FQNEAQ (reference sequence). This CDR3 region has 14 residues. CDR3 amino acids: CASSPGQGNAEAFF. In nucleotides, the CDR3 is TGTGCCAGCAGCCCGGGACAGGGGAACGCTGAAGCTTTCTTT.

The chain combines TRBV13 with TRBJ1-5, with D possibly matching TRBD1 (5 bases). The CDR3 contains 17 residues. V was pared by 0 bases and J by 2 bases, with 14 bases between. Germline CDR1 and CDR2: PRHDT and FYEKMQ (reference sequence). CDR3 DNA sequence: TGTGCCAGCAGCTTAGGGCGGGGGACCGTTGGCAATCAGCCCCAGCATTTT. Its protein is CASSLGRGTVGNQPQHF.

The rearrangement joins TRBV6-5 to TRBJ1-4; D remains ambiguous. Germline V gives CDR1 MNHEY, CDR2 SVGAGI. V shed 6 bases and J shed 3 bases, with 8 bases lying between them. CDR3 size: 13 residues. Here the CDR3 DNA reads TGTGCCAGCAGGACACTTTCTAATGAAAAACTGTTTTTT. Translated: CASRTLSNEKLFF.

The CDR3 nucleotides read TGTGCCACCAGCAGAGACAGGAAAACCGGGGAGCTGTTTTTT. Protein product: CATSRDRKTGELFF. V usage is TRBV15 and J usage is TRBJ2-2; D is uncertain. Trimming left V 0 bases short and J 5 bases short, with 7 bases between. Germline V CDR1 and CDR2: LNHNV, YYDKDF (reference sequence). The CDR3 is 14 amino acids.

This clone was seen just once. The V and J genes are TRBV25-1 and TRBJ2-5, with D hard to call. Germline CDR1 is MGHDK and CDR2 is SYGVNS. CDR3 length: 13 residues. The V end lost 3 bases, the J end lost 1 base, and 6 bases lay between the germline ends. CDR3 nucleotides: TGTGCCAGCAGTGATGGGCCCCAAGAGACCCAGTACTTC. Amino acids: CASSDGPQETQYF. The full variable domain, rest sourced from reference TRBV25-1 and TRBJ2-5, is EADIYQTPRYLVIGTGKKITLECSQTMGHDKMYWYQQDPGMELHLIHYSYGVNSTEKGDLSSESTVSRIRTEHFPLTLESARPSHTSQYLCASSDGPQETQYFGPGTRLLVL.

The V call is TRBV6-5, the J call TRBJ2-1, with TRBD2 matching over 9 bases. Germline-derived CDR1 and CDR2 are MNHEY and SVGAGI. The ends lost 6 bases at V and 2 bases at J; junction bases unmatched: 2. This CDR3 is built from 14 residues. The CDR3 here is CASSGGGAYNEQFF. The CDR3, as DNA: TGTGCCAGCAGCGGCGGGGGGGCCTACAATGAGCAGTTCTTC.

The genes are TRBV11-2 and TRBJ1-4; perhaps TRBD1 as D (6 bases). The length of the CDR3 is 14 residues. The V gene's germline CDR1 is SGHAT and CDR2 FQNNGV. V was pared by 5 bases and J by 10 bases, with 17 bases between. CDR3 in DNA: TGTGCCAGCAGCCCCAGTGAGAAGACAGGAAAACTGTTTTTT. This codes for CASSPSEKTGKLFF.